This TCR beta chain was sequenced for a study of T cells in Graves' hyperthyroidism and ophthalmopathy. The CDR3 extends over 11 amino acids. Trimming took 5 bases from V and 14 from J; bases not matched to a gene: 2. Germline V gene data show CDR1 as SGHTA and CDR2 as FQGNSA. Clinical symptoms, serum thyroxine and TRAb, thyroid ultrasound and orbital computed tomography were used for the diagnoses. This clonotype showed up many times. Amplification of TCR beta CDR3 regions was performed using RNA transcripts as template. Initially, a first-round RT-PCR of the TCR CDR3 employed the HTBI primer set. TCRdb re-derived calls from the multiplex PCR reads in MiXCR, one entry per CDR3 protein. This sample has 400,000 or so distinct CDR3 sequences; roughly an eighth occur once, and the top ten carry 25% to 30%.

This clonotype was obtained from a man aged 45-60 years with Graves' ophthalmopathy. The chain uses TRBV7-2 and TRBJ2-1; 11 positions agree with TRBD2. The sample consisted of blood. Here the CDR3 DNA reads TGTGCCAGCAGCATGGGACTAGCGGAGTTCTTC. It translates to CASSMGLAEFF.